This entry features one T cell receptor beta chain sequence. This record belongs to a study of blood T cell repertoires in COVID-19. At the level of the study: Researchers got acute and convalescent COVID-19 samples from the United States, Italy and Spain. PBMCs, B-cell-depleted T cells, or T cells were the source of the cDNA or gDNA that made up the material.

In the original workflow: Estimates of nucleated cell counts were drawn from the amplification of reference gene primers. TCRdb keeps only in-frame clones here, not all; method: immunoSEQ multiplex PCR. The V and J calls and clone size come from that table; D and trimming were worked out from the DNA. The sample gives around 75,000 clones, 90% of which show up once; 2.5% is in the top ten. V lost 0 bases and J lost 8, with 13 bases in between. The CDR3 totals 14 residues. Germline CDR1 is SGHTA and CDR2 is FQGNSA. The chain recombines TRBV7-2 with TRBJ1-2; TRBD1 might be the D (6 bases). Sequencing was performed on peripheral blood. This clonotype was sampled from a human donor in a cohort sampled during active COVID-19. This CDR3 reads CASSLAGRGRGYTF. The CDR3 coding sequence is TGTGCCAGCAGCTTAGCGGGCAGGGGAAGAGGCTACACCTTC.